Following are 10 T cell receptor beta chains from one sample sequenced in a study of T cells in localized non-small cell lung cancer. TCRdb's copy holds only in-frame clones and misses some; the assay was immunoSEQ multiplex PCR. The table includes 40,000 to 55,000 clones, approximately 80% detected once. The specimen was peripheral blood mononuclear cells, collected before any cancer treatment. The receptors originated from a man aged 40 to 69 with stage III lung adenocarcinoma.

The V gene is TRBV11-2, the J gene TRBJ2-5; the match to TRBD2 covers 15 bases. CDR3 length: 15 residues. Germline lookup yields CDR1 SGHAT and CDR2 FQNNGV. J was trimmed by 5 bases and V by 5 bases; bases with no gene match: 3. The CDR3 bases are TGTGCCAGCAGCATCGGACTAGCGGGGGGGGAGACCCAGTACTTC. It is translated as CASSIGLAGGETQYF.

A few counts support this clone. The chain has TRBV10-3 and TRBJ1-4; no clear D. Germline CDR1 is ENHRY and CDR2 is SYGVKD. The V gene lost 2 bases and the J gene lost 0 bases, with 7 bases spanning the gap. The CDR3 runs 15 residues. CDR3 bases: TGTGCCATCAGTGAGGGTGCCGCAACTAATGAAAAACTGTTTTTT. Its protein is CAISEGAATNEKLFF.

In DNA form, the CDR3 reads TGTGCCAGTAGTACCAAGAGGTACCAAGAGACCCAGTACTTC. It specifies CASSTKRYQETQYF. The gene calls are TRBV19 and TRBJ2-5; no reliable D call. The germline CDR1 and CDR2 sequences are LNHDA and SQIVND (reference sequence). There are 14 residues in the CDR3. Trimming removed 4 bases from V and 0 bases from J, with 9 bases in between.

The chain is built from TRBV6-1 and TRBJ2-2, with D perhaps TRBD2 (5 bases). The CDR3 spans 17 residues. V gave up 4 bases and J gave up 2 bases, with 17 bases separating them. Germline CDR1 MNHNS, CDR2 SASEGT. The CDR3 DNA follows: TGTGCCAGCAGTGTGCCCTTGTTCGGGGTAAACACCGGGGAGCTGTTTTTT. Protein: CASSVPLFGVNTGELFF.

The V call is TRBV19, the J call TRBJ2-7; D unresolved. The V end lost 1 base, the J end lost 0 bases, and 10 bases lay between the germline ends. In germline, CDR1 is LNHDA, CDR2 SQIVND (reference sequence). The CDR3 spans 15 residues. The chain's CDR3 is CASSIGQPGSYEQYF. Here the CDR3 DNA reads TGTGCCAGTAGTATAGGACAACCCGGCTCCTACGAGCAGTACTTC.

This sequence joins TRBV10-3 and TRBJ2-5; TRBD2 matches at 12 bases. Germline V lookup: CDR1 ENHRY, CDR2 SYGVKD. The CDR3 has 19 amino acids. After removal of 4 bases from V and 0 bases from J, the junction contained 12 bases not matched to a gene. The CDR3 sequence: CAISGRSSGGENYQETQYF. CDR3 nucleotides: TGTGCCATCAGTGGGAGGTCTAGCGGGGGGGAGAACTACCAAGAGACCCAGTACTTC.

The V and J genes are TRBV10-3 and TRBJ2-7; the match to TRBD1 covers 7 bases. Germline V gene lookup returns CDR1 ENHRY and CDR2 SYGVKD. This CDR3 is 15 amino acids long. J gave up 0 bases and V 4 bases, and 6 bases lay outside the gene matches. This CDR3 reads CAISVFTGVSYEQYF. In nucleotides, the CDR3 is TGTGCCATCAGTGTCTTCACAGGGGTCTCCTACGAGCAGTACTTC.

The V and J genes are TRBV5-6 and TRBJ2-4, with 8 bases identical to TRBD2. The V gene end was trimmed by 4 bases and the J gene end by 1 base; junction bases not matched to a gene: 4. The CDR3 runs to 15 residues. CDR1 is SGHDT, CDR2 YYEEEE, per germline. Here the CDR3 DNA reads TGTGCCAGCAGCCTGCGGGGGGCGGCCAAAAACATTCAGTACTTC. It translates to CASSLRGAAKNIQYF.

The chain is built from TRBV30 and TRBJ2-5; D tentatively fits TRBD1 or TRBD2 (6 bases each). Germline-derived CDR1 and CDR2 are GTSNPN and SVGIG (reference sequence). The V gene lost 0 bases and the J gene lost 2 bases, with 16 bases spanning the gap. CDR3 length: 16 amino acids. The DNA for the CDR3 is TGTGCCTGGAGTGTACCCCGAGGGGGGATACAAGAGACCCAGTACTTC. Translating it yields CAWSVPRGGIQETQYF.

The rearrangement links TRBV2 to TRBJ1-1; 9 bases line up with TRBD1. After removal of 6 bases from V and 10 bases from J, the junction contained 9 bases not matched to a gene. CDR3 length: 13 amino acids. The germline CDR1 and CDR2 sequences are SNHLY and FYNNEI. In DNA form, the CDR3 reads TGTGCCAGCAGGGACAGGGGTCCAGGGGGAGCTTTCTTT. Its translation: CASRDRGPGGAFF.